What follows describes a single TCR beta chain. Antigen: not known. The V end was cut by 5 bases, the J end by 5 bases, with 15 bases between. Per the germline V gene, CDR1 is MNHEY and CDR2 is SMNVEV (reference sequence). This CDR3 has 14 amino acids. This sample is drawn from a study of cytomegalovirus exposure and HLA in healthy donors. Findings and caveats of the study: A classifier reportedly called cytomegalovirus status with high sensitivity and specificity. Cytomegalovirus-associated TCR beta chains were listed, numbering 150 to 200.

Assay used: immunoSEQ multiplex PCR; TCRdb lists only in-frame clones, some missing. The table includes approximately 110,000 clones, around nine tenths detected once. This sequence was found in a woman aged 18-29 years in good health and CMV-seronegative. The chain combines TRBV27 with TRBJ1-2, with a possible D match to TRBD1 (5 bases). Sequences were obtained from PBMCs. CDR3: CASSALGGDYGYTF. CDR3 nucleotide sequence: TGTGCCAGCAGTGCTTTGGGGGGAGATTATGGCTACACCTTC.